Below are 26 T cell receptor beta chains sequenced from a single sample in a study of cytomegalovirus exposure and HLA in healthy donors. Primers included in the PCR were 60 Vbeta and 13 Jbeta primers. Only in-frame clones appear in the TCRdb table, and some are missing; sequencing was by immunoSEQ multiplex PCR. Of some 60,000 clones in the sample, approximately 80% were seen once. Material for sequencing was PBMCs. The origin of the receptors is a human donor in good health.

This clone was detected a few times. J is TRBJ2-7 and V is TRBV30; TRBD1 matches at 7 bases. Germline CDR1 is GTSNPN and CDR2 is SVGIG (reference sequence). V was clipped by 3 bases and J by 2 bases; unmatched bases: 4. The CDR3 is 13 amino acids. CDR3 DNA sequence: TGTGCCTGGAGCCCCGGGACAGCCTACGAGCAGTACTTC. Translation gives CAWSPGTAYEQYF.

This clone has more than one count but fewer than ten. In DNA form, the CDR3 reads TGCAGCGTTGAACTAGTCAGGGAAAATGAGCAGTTCTTC. This translates into CSVELVRENEQFF. The chain uses TRBV29-1 and TRBJ2-1, with TRBD1 as a possible D gene (5 bases). The V gene lost 2 bases and the J gene lost 7 bases, with 12 bases spanning the gap. The CDR3 is made up of 13 amino acids. The germline V gene encodes CDR1 SQVTM and CDR2 ANQGSEA.

This clone was found a few times. The J gene is TRBJ2-7, the V gene TRBV7-6, with TRBD2 matching over 7 bases. The J segment lost 5 bases and the V segment lost 3 bases, leaving 1 base of the junction unmatched. CDR1 is SGHVS and CDR2 is FNYEAQ in the germline V gene. This CDR3 region has 12 residues. The CDR3 DNA sequence: TGTGCCAGCAGCTTTGGACTAGACGAGCAGTACTTC. Protein: CASSFGLDEQYF.

The genes are TRBV4-3 and TRBJ2-1, with 8 bases aligning to TRBD2. The CDR3 sequence is 15 residues long. Per the germline V gene, CDR1 is LGHNA and CDR2 is YSLEER. V shed 5 bases and J 6 bases; nucleotides not matched to a gene: 9. This chain's CDR3 is CASSLVLAGPNEQFF. The CDR3 bases are TGCGCCAGCAGCTTGGTCCTAGCGGGTCCCAATGAGCAGTTCTTC.

The rearrangement uses TRBV6-5 and TRBJ1-6; 8 bases map to TRBD1. This CDR3 comprises 14 residues. Germline trimming cut 6 bases from V and 10 bases from J; bases unmatched to any gene: 8. From germline, CDR1 is MNHEY and CDR2 SVGAGI. The CDR3 DNA reads as TGTGCCAGCAGCTTGGACAGGGTAGGATCACCCCTCCACTTT. Protein: CASSLDRVGSPLHF.

The chain uses TRBV6-1 and TRBJ1-3; D possibly corresponds to TRBD1 (5 bases). V shed 2 bases and J shed 4 bases, with 6 bases lying between them. Germline-derived CDR1 and CDR2 are MNHNS and SASEGT. The CDR3 totals 13 residues. CDR3 sequence reads: CASSEQGGNTIYF. CDR3 nucleotides: TGTGCCAGCAGTGAACAGGGCGGAAACACCATATATTTT.

The chain links TRBV18 to TRBJ2-1; 16 bases are shared with TRBD2. Germline V gene sequence: CDR1 KGHSH, CDR2 LQKENI. V lost 3 bases and J lost 6; bases outside the gene matches: 8. The CDR3 length is 18 residues. The CDR3 region is CASSPRGTSGRAGNEQFF. In DNA, the CDR3 is TGTGCCAGCTCACCTAGGGGGACTAGCGGGAGGGCCGGCAATGAGCAGTTCTTC.

This chain links TRBV14 with TRBJ2-7, with 11 positions matching TRBD1. V shed 1 base, J shed 2 bases, and the junction held 7 bases outside the gene matches. Per germline, CDR1 SGHDN and CDR2 FVKESK. This CDR3 region has 17 residues. This CDR3 reads CASSQGRPGQGAYEQYF. The CDR3 nucleotides read TGTGCCAGCAGCCAAGGCCGTCCGGGACAGGGGGCCTACGAGCAGTACTTC.

Details on this clone: The junction and the germline gene differ at one end; a read error may be behind it. The chain carries TRBV7-9 and TRBJ1-2, with D perhaps matching TRBD1 (5 bases). The CDR3 loop spans 12 amino acids. Germline loops: CDR1 SEHNR, CDR2 FQNEAQ (reference sequence). The CDR3 reads CSSSLEEGGYTF. CDR3 sequence (DNA): TGTTCCAGCAGCTTAGAGGAGGGGGGCTACACCTTC.

The rearrangement joins TRBV4-2 to TRBJ2-5; 7 bases align to TRBD2. With the DNA end fitting TRBJ2-7 better, the J assignment may be wrong. This CDR3 is built from 15 residues. Germline V gives CDR1 LGHNA, CDR2 YNFKEQ. The CDR3: CASSQVQRGVHEQYF. CDR3 DNA sequence: TGTGCCAGCAGCCAAGTCCAGCGGGGAGTTCACGAGCAGTACTTC.

The CDR3 loop is CASMLGLGQKTNTGELFF. CDR3 DNA: TGTGCCAGCATGCTCGGGTTGGGACAGAAAACGAACACCGGGGAGCTGTTTTTT. V is TRBV7-6 and J is TRBJ2-2, with 7 positions matching TRBD1. J lost 0 bases, V lost 7 bases, and 14 bases had no gene match. This CDR3 is 18 amino acids long. CDR1 is SGHVS and CDR2 is FNYEAQ in the germline V gene.

Here the CDR3 reads CASSLRTGGYNEQFF. CDR3 coding DNA: TGTGCCAGCAGCTTACGGACAGGGGGTTACAATGAGCAGTTCTTC. The chain carries TRBV7-9 and TRBJ2-1, with 10 bases identical to TRBD1. Per the germline V gene, CDR1 is SEHNR and CDR2 is FQNEAQ (reference sequence). Losses at the gene ends were 2 bases for V and 4 bases for J; bases not matched to a gene: 2. The CDR3 is made up of 15 amino acids. Full variable domain (missing parts from reference TRBV7-9 and TRBJ2-1): DTGVSQNPRHKITKRGQNVTFRCDPISEHNRLYWYRQTLGQGPEFLTYFQNEAQLEKSRLLSDRFSAERPKGSFSTLEIQRTEQGDSAMYLCASSLRTGGYNEQFFGPGTRLTVL.

The rearrangement uses TRBV12-5 and TRBJ2-1, with 9 bases identical to TRBD2. The CDR3 is made up of 15 amino acids. Germline values: CDR1 LGHNT, CDR2 FRNRAP. The V segment lost 7 bases and the J segment 3 bases; nucleotides outside the gene matches: 7. The CDR3 region has the DNA TGTGCTAGTGATATAGCGGGAGAGGTCTACAATGAGCAGTTCTTC. Translated, it gives CASDIAGEVYNEQFF. Drawing the rest from reference TRBV12-5 and TRBJ2-1, the complete variable domain is DARVTQTPRHKVTEMGQEVTMRCQPILGHNTVFWYRQTMMQGLELLAYFRNRAPLDDSGMPKDRFSAEMPDATLATLKIQPSEPRDSAVYFCASDIAGEVYNEQFFGPGTRLTVL.

This chain uses TRBV7-2 with TRBJ2-7, with TRBD2 identical over 9 bases. Germline lookup yields CDR1 SGHTA and CDR2 FQGNSA. Trimming took 5 bases from V and 6 from J; bases not matched to a gene: 5. CDR3 length: 13 amino acids. CDR3 nucleotides: TGTGCCAGCAGCCGTGGGACTAGCCGCGAGCAGTACTTC. It is translated as CASSRGTSREQYF.

This chain joins TRBV10-3 and TRBJ2-5; no clear D. Trimming cost V 5 bases and J 5 bases, with 6 bases left between them. Germline CDR1 ENHRY, CDR2 SYGVKD. The CDR3 has 11 residues. In DNA, the CDR3 is TGTGCCATCAGTTCAGCGGAGACCCAGTACTTC. Translated: CAISSAETQYF.

V and J are TRBV7-2 and TRBJ2-1; TRBD1 might be the D (6 bases). V was pared by 7 bases and J by 6 bases, with 16 bases between. CDR1 is SGHTA, CDR2 FQGNSA, per germline. This CDR3 spans 14 amino acids. The CDR3 nucleotides are TGTGCCAGCACCATAAAGGACAGAATCAATGAGCAGTTCTTC. Its protein product is CASTIKDRINEQFF.

The chain carries TRBV4-3 and TRBJ1-2; D gene unclear. V lost 0 bases to trimming and J lost 3 bases, with 17 bases between them. There are 17 residues in the CDR3. Germline-derived CDR1 and CDR2 are LGHNA and YSLEER. CDR3 loop: CASSQDRDDLFDYGYTF. In DNA, the CDR3 is TGCGCCAGCAGCCAAGATCGGGATGACTTGTTCGACTATGGCTACACCTTC.

This rearrangement joins TRBV10-1 to TRBJ2-1; 10 bases align to TRBD2. The CDR3 extends over 14 amino acids. V was clipped by 5 bases and J by 6 bases; unmatched bases: 4. The germline V gene has CDR1 WNHNN and CDR2 SYGVQD (reference sequence). The CDR3 loop is CASSSGRGGNEQFF. In nucleotides, the CDR3 is TGCGCCAGCAGTAGCGGGAGGGGGGGCAATGAGCAGTTCTTC.

V is TRBV30 and J is TRBJ1-2, with TRBD1 identical over 7 bases. The J segment lost 4 bases and the V segment lost 0 bases, leaving 8 bases of the junction unmatched. This CDR3 spans 15 amino acids. Germline CDR1 is GTSNPN and CDR2 is SVGIG (reference sequence). This chain's CDR3 is CAWSVPSTGTYGYTF. The CDR3 DNA is TGTGCCTGGAGTGTACCCTCGACAGGGACCTATGGCTACACCTTC.

V is TRBV5-4 and J is TRBJ2-2; 8 positions match TRBD2. The CDR3 contains 17 residues. Unmatched junction bases numbered 14, after V lost 9 bases and J lost 1 base. Germline V lookup: CDR1 SGHNT, CDR2 YYREEE (reference sequence). The CDR3 loop is CAIPLGGTSGNTGELFF. The CDR3, as DNA: TGTGCCATCCCCCTGGGGGGTACTAGCGGGAACACCGGGGAGCTGTTTTTT.

This rearrangement joins TRBV4-1 to TRBJ2-1; the match to TRBD1 covers 8 bases. The CDR3 sequence is 13 residues long. The V gene end was trimmed by 3 bases and the J gene end by 7 bases; junction bases not matched to a gene: 2. Germline V lookup: CDR1 MGHRA, CDR2 YSYEKL. The CDR3 sequence is CASSHRQGNEQFF. The CDR3 bases are TGCGCCAGCAGCCACAGACAGGGGAATGAGCAGTTCTTC.

The sample holds a few counts of this clone. This sequence joins TRBV30 and TRBJ2-3, with TRBD2 matching over 14 bases. J lost 5 bases, V lost 2 bases, and 9 bases had no gene match. CDR3 length equals 17 residues. In germline, CDR1 is GTSNPN, CDR2 SVGIG (reference sequence). In nucleotides, the CDR3 is TGTGCCTGGAGTAGAGGGGGGGGACTAGCGGGAGTAGATACGCAGTATTTT. Translation: CAWSRGGGLAGVDTQYF.

This clone was counted once. V usage is TRBV4-3 and J usage is TRBJ2-1; a weak D match, TRBD1 (7 bases). The CDR3 runs 17 residues. Trimming stripped 6 bases from V and 5 bases from J, with 23 bases between. Germline CDR1 reads LGHNA; CDR2 reads YSLEER. CDR3 bases: TGCGCCAGCAGATACCTACCCCAGGGGGGTGACGACAATGAGCAGTTCTTC. Protein product: CASRYLPQGGDDNEQFF.

CDR3 in DNA: TGTGCCAGCAGCTTAGGGGGCGGAGCTGGCGCTCAAGGCTGGTCTGAGCAGTTCTTC. As protein: CASSLGGGAGAQGWSEQFF. The rearrangement links TRBV11-2 to TRBJ2-1; a possible D gene is TRBD1 (5 bases). V was clipped by 1 base and J by 9 bases, with 28 bases between them. CDR3 length: 19 residues. CDR1 SGHAT and CDR2 FQNNGV come from the germline V gene.

The rearrangement joins TRBV7-9 to TRBJ2-2, with D perhaps TRBD2 (6 bases). Germline loops: CDR1 SEHNR, CDR2 FQNEAQ (reference sequence). V was cut by 2 bases and J by 5 bases, with 12 bases left in between. The CDR3 extends over 15 amino acids. This CDR3 is CASSLRRGPTGELFF. CDR3 DNA sequence: TGTGCCAGCAGCTTAAGGAGGGGTCCAACCGGGGAGCTGTTTTTT.

This clone has just a few counts. V and J are TRBV28 and TRBJ1-5; 7 bases are shared with TRBD1. Unmatched junction bases numbered 10, after V lost 5 bases and J lost 6 bases. The CDR3 length is 15 residues. Germline loops: CDR1 MDHEN, CDR2 SYDVKM. The CDR3 sequence: CASSLYQGGPQPQHF. CDR3 nucleotides: TGTGCCAGCAGTCTTTACCAGGGGGGCCCTCAGCCCCAGCATTTT.